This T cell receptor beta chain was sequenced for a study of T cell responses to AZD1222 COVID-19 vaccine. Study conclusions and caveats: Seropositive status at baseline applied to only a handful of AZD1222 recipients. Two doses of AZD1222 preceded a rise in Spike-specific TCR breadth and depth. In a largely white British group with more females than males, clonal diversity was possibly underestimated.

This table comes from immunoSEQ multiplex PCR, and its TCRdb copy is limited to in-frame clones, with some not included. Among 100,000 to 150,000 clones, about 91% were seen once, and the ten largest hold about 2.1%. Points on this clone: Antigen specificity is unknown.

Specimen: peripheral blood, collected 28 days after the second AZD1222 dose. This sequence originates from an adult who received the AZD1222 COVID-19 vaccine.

CDR3 residues: CASSPRDNLQETQYF. CDR3 sequence (DNA): TGTGCCAGCAGTCCGCGGGACAATCTCCAAGAGACCCAGTACTTC. The chain joins TRBV27 to TRBJ2-5; either TRBD1 or TRBD2 may supply D (6 bases each). In germline, CDR1 is MNHEY, CDR2 SMNVEV (reference sequence). V gave up 5 bases and J gave up 1 base, with 14 bases separating them. The CDR3 is 15 amino acids.